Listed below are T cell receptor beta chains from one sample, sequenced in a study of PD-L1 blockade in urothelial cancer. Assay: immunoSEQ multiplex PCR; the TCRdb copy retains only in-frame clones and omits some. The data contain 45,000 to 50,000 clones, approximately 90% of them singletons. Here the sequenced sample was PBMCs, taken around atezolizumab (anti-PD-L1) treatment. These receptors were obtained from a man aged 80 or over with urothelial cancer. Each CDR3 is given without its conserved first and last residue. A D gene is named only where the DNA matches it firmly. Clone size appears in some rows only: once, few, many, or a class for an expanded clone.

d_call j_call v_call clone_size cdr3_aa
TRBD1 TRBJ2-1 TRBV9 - ASSARGQGTPGNNEQF
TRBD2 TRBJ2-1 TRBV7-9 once ASTSGTSGNEQF
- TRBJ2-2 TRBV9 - ASSSLENTGELF
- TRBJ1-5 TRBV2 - ASSELGGNSPQH
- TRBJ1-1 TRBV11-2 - ASSLDSTEAF
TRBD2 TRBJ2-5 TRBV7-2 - ASSLEASGETQY
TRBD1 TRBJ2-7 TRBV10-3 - AIGGGQGTYEQY
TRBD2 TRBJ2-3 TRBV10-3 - AISERNFGTSGGKKSSTDTQY
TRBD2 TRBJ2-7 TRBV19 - ASSQAGVVLNEQY
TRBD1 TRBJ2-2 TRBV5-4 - ASRYGGTGKVTGELF
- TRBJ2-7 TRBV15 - ATSRDEDPGGMIAYEQY
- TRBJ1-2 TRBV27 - ASSLSWGGYGYT
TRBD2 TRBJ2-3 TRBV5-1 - ASSFYQGTSGDTQY
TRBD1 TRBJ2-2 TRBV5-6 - ASRLRTGITTGELF
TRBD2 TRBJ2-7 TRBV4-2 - ASSQGSGSYEQY
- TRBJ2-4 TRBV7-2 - ASSLVSGSRTKNIQY
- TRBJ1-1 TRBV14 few ASSRSGGPAGGEAF
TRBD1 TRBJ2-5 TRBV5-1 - ASSPGTAETQY
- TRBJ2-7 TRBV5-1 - ASSFTDGEQY
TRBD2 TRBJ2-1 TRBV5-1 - ASSSRALAGGFNNEQF
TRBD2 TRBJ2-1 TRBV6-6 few ASSPQAGAYNEQF
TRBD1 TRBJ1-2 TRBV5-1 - ASSPGQGANYGYT
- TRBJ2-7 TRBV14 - ASSRSTEAEQY
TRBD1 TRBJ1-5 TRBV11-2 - ASSLRRGPNQPQH
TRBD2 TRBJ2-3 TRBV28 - ASSLTSGRAPYTQY
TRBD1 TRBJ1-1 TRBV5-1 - ASSLGTGGLGTEAF
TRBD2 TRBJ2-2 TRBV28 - ASKLAGVSGGELF
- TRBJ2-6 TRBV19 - ASSMAGGANVLT
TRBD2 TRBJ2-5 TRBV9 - ASSDGGGTIETQY
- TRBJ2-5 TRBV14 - ASSQLSSATVAQY
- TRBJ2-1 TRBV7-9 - ASSLDWFHEQF
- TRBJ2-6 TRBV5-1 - ASSLAPSSGANVLT
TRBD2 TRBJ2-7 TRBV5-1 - ASSLTAGGDEQY
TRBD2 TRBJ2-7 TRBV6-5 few ASSYSGAGVGEQY
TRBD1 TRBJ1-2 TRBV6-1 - ASSSGQPPYGYT
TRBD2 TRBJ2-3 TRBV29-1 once SVLPLDSGSSTDTQY
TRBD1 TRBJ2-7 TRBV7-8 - ASSRDRGYYEQY
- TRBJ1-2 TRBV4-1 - ASSQPRIGDGYT
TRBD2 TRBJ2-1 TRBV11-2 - ASSSYSGNWNEQF
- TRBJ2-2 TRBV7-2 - ASSLLRDTGELF
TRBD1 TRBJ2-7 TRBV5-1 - ASSSQGESEQY
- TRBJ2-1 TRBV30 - AWSGRRGYNEQF